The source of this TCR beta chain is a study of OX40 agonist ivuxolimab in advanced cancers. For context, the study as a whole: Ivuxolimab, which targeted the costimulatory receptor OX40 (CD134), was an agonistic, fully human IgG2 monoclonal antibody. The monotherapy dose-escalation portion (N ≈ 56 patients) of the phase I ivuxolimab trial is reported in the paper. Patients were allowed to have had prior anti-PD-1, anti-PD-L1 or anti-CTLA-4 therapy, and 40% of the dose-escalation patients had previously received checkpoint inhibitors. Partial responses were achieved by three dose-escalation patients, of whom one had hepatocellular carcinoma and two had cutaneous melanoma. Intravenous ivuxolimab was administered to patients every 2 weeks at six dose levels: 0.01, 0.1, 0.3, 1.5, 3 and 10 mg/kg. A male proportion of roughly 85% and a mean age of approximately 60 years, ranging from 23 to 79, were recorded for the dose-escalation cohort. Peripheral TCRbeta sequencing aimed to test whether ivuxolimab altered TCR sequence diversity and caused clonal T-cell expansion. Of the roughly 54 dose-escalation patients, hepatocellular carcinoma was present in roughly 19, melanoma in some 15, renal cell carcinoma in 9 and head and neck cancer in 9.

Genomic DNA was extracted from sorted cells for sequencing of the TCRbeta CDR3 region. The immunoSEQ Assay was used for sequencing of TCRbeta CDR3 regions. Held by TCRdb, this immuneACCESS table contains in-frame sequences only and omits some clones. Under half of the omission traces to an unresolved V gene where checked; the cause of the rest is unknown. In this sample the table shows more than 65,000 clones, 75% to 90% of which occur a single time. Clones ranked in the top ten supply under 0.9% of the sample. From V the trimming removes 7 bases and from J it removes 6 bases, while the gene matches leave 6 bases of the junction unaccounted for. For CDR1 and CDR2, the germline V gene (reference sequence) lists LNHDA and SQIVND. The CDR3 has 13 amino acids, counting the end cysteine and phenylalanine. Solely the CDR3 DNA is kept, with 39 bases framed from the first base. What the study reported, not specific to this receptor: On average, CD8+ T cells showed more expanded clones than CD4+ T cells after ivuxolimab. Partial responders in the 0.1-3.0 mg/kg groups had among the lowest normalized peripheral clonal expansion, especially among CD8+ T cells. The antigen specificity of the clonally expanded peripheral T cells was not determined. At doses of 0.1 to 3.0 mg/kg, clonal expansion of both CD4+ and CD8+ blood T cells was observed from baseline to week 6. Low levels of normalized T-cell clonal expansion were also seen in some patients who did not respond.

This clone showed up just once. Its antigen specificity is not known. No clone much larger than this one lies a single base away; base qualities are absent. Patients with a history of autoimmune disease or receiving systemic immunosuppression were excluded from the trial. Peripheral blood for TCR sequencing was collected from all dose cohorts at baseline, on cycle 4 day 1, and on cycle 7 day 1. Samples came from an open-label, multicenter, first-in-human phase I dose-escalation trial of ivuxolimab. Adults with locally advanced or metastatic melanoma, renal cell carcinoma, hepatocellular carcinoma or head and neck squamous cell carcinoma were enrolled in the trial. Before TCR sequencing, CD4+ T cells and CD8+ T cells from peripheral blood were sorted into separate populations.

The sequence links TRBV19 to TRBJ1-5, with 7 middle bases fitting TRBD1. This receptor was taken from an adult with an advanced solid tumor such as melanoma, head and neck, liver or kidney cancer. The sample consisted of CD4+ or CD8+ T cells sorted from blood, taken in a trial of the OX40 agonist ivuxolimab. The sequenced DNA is TGTGCCAGTACCGGGACAGTTTTTCAGCCCCAGCATTTT. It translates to CASTGTVFQPQHF. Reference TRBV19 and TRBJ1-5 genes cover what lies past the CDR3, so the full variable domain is DGGITQSPKYLFRKEGQNVTLSCEQNLNHDAMYWYRQDPGQGLRLIYYSQIVNDFQKGDIAEGYSVSREKKESFPLTVTSAQKNPTAFYLCASTGTVFQPQHFGDGTRLSIL.